This paragraph reports one T cell receptor beta chain. The CDR3 does not end in the conserved phenylalanine or tryptophan, so this is likely a read error. The CDR3 runs to 14 residues. In germline, CDR1 is SNHLY, CDR2 FYNNEI. V lost 6 bases to trimming and J lost 2 bases, with 11 bases between them. This sample is drawn from a study of CD8+CD57+ T cells in acquired aplastic anemia. Only patients with CD8+CD57+ cell expansion on flow cytometry were chosen for sequencing. TCR beta VDJ combinations and CDR3 sequences were profiled from genomic DNA. TCRdb reprocessed the reads via MiXCR and lists one record per CDR3 protein. The top ten clones hold 1.8% of a sample with 150,000 to 200,000 distinct CDR3 sequences, roughly 50% of them seen once.

This TCR derives from a human donor with aplastic anemia. The sample taken for sequencing was sorted CD4+, CD8+, or CD8+CD57+ T cells (not recorded which) from PBMCs. V gene TRBV2 combines with J gene TRBJ1-5, with D possibly matching TRBD1 (6 bases). The CDR3 loop reads CASREQGGNQPQHL. The CDR3 coding sequence is TGTGCCAGCAGGGAACAGGGAGGCAATCAGCCCCAGCATCTT.